This T cell receptor (beta chain) was found in a study of blood T cell repertoires in COVID-19. Allocation to cohorts depended on clinical history reported by the participants. V lost 3 bases, J lost 5 bases, and 5 bases stayed unmatched. CDR1 SGHNT and CDR2 YYREEE come from the germline V gene (reference sequence). The CDR3 covers 14 residues. Sequencing used immunoSEQ multiplex PCR; TCRdb keeps in-frame clones, though not all of them. The sample has roughly 220,000 clones; around 88% are singletons. The chain is built from TRBV5-4 and TRBJ1-2; 9 bases match TRBD1. This TCR was sampled from a woman aged 45-59 years with acute COVID-19. The material sequenced was PBMCs or T cells enriched from blood (not recorded which). DNA of the CDR3: TGTGCCAGCAGCTGGGACAGGGTAGGATATGGCTACACCTTC. Translating gives CASSWDRVGYGYTF.